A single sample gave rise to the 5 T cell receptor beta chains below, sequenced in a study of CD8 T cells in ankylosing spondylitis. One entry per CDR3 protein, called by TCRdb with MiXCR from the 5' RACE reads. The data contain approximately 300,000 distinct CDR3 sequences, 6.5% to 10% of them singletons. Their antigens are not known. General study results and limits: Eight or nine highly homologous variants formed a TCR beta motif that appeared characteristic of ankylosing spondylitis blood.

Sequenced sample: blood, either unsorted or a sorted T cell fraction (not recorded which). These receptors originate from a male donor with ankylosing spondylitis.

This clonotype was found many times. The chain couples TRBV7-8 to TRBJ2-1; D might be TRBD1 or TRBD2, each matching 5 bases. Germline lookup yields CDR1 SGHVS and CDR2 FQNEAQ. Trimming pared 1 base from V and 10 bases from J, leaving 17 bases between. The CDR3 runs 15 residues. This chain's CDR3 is CASSLGRTPTWEQFF. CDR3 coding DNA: TGTGCCAGCAGCTTAGGGAGGACACCAACCTGGGAGCAGTTCTTC.

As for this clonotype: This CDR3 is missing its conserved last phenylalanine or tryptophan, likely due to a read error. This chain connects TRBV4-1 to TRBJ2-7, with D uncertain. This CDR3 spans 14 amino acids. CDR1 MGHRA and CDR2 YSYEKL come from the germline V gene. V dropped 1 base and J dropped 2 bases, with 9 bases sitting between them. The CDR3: CASSQVSGPYEQYL. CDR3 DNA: TGCGCCAGCAGCCAAGTTTCAGGACCCTACGAGCAGTACCTC.

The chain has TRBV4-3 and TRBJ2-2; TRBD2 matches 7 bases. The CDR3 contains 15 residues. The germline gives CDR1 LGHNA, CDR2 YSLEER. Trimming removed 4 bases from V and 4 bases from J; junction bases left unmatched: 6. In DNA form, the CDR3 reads TGCGCCAGCAGCCCGGGACTAACCCCCACCGGGGAGCTGTTTTTT. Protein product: CASSPGLTPTGELFF.

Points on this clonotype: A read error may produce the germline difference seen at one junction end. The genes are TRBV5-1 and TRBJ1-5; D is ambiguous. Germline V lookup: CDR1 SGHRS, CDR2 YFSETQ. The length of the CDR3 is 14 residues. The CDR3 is CVSSLDVDVQPQHF. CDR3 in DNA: TGCGTCAGCAGCTTGGATGTGGACGTGCAGCCCCAGCATTTT.

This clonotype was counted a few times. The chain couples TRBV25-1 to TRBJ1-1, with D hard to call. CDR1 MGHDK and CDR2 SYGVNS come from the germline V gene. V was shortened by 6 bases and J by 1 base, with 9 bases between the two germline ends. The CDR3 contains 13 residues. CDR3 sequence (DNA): TGTGCCAGCAGGAGAGATTGGAACACTGAAGCTTTCTTT. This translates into CASRRDWNTEAFF.